This T cell receptor beta chain was sequenced during a study of vaccination effects on CD4 cells after COVID-19. This clone was seen once. Its antigen remains unknown. Deletions cut 7 bases from V and 3 bases from J, with 11 bases between. The CDR3 runs 13 residues. Germline loops: CDR1 MNHNY, CDR2 SVGAGI (reference sequence). Assay used: immunoSEQ multiplex PCR; TCRdb lists only in-frame clones, some missing. Seen here are around 69,000 clones, 70% to 75% observed once, and the top ten hold 1.5% to 1.9%. Before any sequencing was done, the ViraFEST assay used viral peptide pools to expand antigen-specific CD4+ T cells. Having been cultured for roughly 11 days, the cells underwent CD4+ T cell isolation. Each person got two doses of an mRNA SARS-CoV-2 vaccine, BNT162b2 or mRNA-1273. IL-2 medium was substituted for half the medium on days 3 and 7.

The TCR was taken from a human donor who received a COVID-19 vaccine. The chain has TRBV6-6 and TRBJ2-3; D assignment may be TRBD1 or TRBD2 (5 bases each). This specimen was CD4+ T cells from PBMCs cultured with HCoV-229E spike peptides, taken after COVID-19 vaccination. The CDR3 protein is CASTRDGTDTQYF. The CDR3 region has the DNA TGTGCCAGCACCCGGGACGGGACAGATACGCAGTATTTT.